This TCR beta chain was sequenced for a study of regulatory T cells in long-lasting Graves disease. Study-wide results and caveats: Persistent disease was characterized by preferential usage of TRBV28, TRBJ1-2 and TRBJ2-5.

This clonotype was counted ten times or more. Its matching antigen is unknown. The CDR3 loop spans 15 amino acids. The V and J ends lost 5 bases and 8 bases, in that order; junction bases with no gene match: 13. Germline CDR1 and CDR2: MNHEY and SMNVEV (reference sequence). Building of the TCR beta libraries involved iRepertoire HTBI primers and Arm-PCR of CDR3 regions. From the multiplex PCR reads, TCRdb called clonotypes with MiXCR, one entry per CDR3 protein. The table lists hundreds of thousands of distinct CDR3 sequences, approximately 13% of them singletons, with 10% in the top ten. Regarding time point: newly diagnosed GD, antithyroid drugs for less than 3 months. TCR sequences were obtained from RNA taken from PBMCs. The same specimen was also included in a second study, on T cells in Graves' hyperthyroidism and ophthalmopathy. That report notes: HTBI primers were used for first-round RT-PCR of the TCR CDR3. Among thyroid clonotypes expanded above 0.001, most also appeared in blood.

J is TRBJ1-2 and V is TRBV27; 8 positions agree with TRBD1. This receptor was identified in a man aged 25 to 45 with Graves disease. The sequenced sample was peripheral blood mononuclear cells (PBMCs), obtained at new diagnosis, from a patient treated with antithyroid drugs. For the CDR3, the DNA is TGTGCCAGCAGTCCTTGGACAGGGAAAAAAGAGGGCTACACCTTC. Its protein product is CASSPWTGKKEGYTF.